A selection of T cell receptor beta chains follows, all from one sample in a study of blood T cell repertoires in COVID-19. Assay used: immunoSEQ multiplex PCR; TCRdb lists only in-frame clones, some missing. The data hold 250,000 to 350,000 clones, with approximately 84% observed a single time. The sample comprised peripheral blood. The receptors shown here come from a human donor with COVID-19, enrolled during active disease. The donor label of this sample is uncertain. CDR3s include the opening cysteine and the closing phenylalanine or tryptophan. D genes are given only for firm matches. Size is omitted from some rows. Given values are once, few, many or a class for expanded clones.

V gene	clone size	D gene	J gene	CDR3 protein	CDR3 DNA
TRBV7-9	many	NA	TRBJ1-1	CASSQGVGHREEAFF	TGTGCCAGCAGCCAAGGTGTGGGACACCGAGAAGAAGCTTTCTTT
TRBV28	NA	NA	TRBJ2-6	CASSLKVVSRARSNVLTF	TGTGCCAGCAGTTTAAAGGTTGTCTCGAGGGCACGGTCCAACGTCCTGACTTTC
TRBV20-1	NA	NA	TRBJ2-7	CSAMSSYEQYF	TGCAGTGCTATGAGCTCCTACGAGCAGTACTTC
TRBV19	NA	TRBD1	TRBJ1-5	CASSPRTGHTANQPQHF	TGTGCCAGTAGTCCCCGGACAGGGCACACGGCCAATCAGCCCCAGCATTTT
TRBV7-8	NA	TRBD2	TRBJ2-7	CASSLVRLAETYEQYF	TGTGCCAGCAGCTTGGTGAGACTAGCAGAAACCTACGAGCAGTACTTC
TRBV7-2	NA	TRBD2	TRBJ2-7	CASSLAPASGPYEQYF	TGTGCCAGCAGCTTAGCGCCGGCTAGCGGGCCCTACGAGCAGTACTTC
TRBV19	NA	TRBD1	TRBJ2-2	CASSRGTGPNTGELFF	TGTGCCAGTAGTCGGGGGACAGGGCCGAACACCGGGGAGCTGTTTTTT
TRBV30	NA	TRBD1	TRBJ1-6	CAGPGQEPNSPLHF	TGTGCCGGCCCCGGACAGGAACCTAATTCACCCCTCCACTTT
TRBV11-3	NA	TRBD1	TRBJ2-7	CASSISTGAEDREQYF	TGTGCCAGCAGCATATCAACAGGGGCCGAAGACAGAGAGCAGTACTTC
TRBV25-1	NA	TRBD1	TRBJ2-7	CASSEFGTGGYEQYF	TGTGCCAGCAGTGAATTCGGAACAGGGGGTTACGAGCAGTACTTC
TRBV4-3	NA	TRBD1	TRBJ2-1	CASSQRTGGYNEQFF	TGCGCCAGCAGCCAAAGGACAGGGGGCTACAATGAGCAGTTCTTC
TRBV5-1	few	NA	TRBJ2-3	CASSLTTPAGDTQYF	TGCGCCAGCAGCTTGACGACCCCTGCGGGAGATACGCAGTATTTT
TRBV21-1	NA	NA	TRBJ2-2	CASSKGSGLAGGPTGELFF	TGTGCCAGCAGCAAAGGGTCAGGACTAGCGGGAGGGCCCACCGGGGAGCTGTTTTTT
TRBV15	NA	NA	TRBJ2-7	CATSRDRYRESTYEQYF	TGTGCCACCAGCAGAGATCGCTACCGGGAGTCAACCTACGAGCAGTACTTC